This T cell receptor (beta chain) comes out of a study of T cells in Graves' hyperthyroidism and ophthalmopathy. Study context: It was at initial diagnosis, before any treatment, that peripheral blood was collected.

This clonotype was seen only a few times. The antigen remains undetermined. Amplification yielded TCR beta CDR3 regions, with RNA transcripts as the source. First-round RT-PCR of the TCR CDR3 relied on the HTBI primer set. TCRdb analysed the multiplex PCR reads with MiXCR anew, one entry per CDR3 protein. Among roughly 660,000 distinct CDR3 sequences listed, roughly 17% were seen once. Fresh peripheral blood, about 10 ml of it, supplied the PBMCs. The CDR3 contains 14 residues. V lost 8 bases to trimming and J lost 4 bases; unmatched junction nucleotides: 8. Germline values: CDR1 MDHEN, CDR2 SYDVKM. The study's findings and limits: The blood repertoire included most of the expanded thyroid clonotypes above 0.001.

Sequencing was done on a sample of blood. The rearrangement uses TRBV28 and TRBJ2-1; TRBD1 matches 7 bases. This TCR derives from a man between 50 and 59 years old with Graves' hyperthyroidism. CDR3 protein: CASYSGQLYNEQFF. The CDR3 nucleotides read TGTGCCAGCTATTCGGGACAGCTTTACAATGAGCAGTTCTTC.